The 24 T cell receptor beta chains listed next were all sequenced from one sample in a study of human T cells and chemical hapten exposure. Indicated time point: patch test 1, 2 weeks after DPC sensitization. The treatment denotes: therapeutic diphenylcyclopropenone sensitization with weekly scalp DPC. TCRdb processed the RACE reads anew with MiXCR; each CDR3 protein has one entry. Of some 400,000 distinct CDR3 sequences in the sample, around 5% were seen once. Here the sequenced sample was whole blood, taken in connection with sensitization to the hapten diphenylcyclopropenone (DPC). The receptors come from a woman aged 50 to 60 with alopecia areata. Some clones in this sample may be carry-over from other donors' samples.

This clonotype was seen more than once but under ten times. V gene TRBV15 combines with J gene TRBJ2-1; 7 bases fit TRBD1. This CDR3 spans 11 amino acids. V shed 10 bases, J shed 7 bases, and the junction held 4 bases outside the gene matches. Germline V CDR1 and CDR2: LNHNV, YYDKDF (reference sequence). The CDR3 region has the DNA TGTGCCATCTTACAGGGGAATGAGCAGTTCTTC. Translating it yields CAILQGNEQFF.

This clonotype was observed at least ten times. The V gene is TRBV4-2, the J gene TRBJ2-5; no clear D gene. The ends were cut back, 0 bases at V and 5 bases at J, with 13 bases in the middle. The CDR3 has 15 amino acids. The germline V gene encodes CDR1 LGHNA and CDR2 YNFKEQ. CDR3 protein: CASSQEDALGETQYF. The CDR3 DNA is TGTGCCAGCAGCCAAGAGGACGCCCTTGGGGAGACCCAGTACTTC.

This clonotype has a count of ten or more. The chain has TRBV28 and TRBJ1-2; D gene ambiguous. Looked up from germline, CDR1 is MDHEN and CDR2 is SYDVKM. The CDR3 extends over 10 amino acids. Trimming stripped 3 bases from V and 8 bases from J, with 4 bases between. CDR3 DNA: TGTGCCAGCAGTTTTAACGGCTACACCTTC. Residues: CASSFNGYTF.

This sequence joins TRBV4-3 and TRBJ2-1; possible D gene TRBD2, 5 bases. The V gene lost 4 bases and the J gene lost 3 bases, with 16 bases spanning the gap. The germline CDR1 and CDR2 sequences are LGHNA and YSLEER. This CDR3 comprises 16 residues. The CDR3 protein is CASSPGISADYNEQFF. CDR3 DNA sequence: TGCGCCAGCAGCCCAGGCATTAGCGCCGACTACAATGAGCAGTTCTTC.

In its sample, this clonotype was seen many times. CDR3 sequence (DNA): TGCAGTGCTAGAGCCTCGGGACTGCGAGTGAACACCGGGGAGCTGTTTTTT. Translating gives CSARASGLRVNTGELFF. V is TRBV20-1 and J is TRBJ2-2, with D possibly matching TRBD2 (6 bases). This CDR3 is built from 17 residues. With 1 base removed from V and 1 base from J, the gap between germline ends came to 16 bases. The germline V gene has CDR1 DFQATT and CDR2 SNEGSKA (reference sequence).

This clonotype appeared many times. The chain joins TRBV10-3 to TRBJ1-4, with D possibly TRBD1 on 6 matching bases. Germline-derived CDR1 and CDR2 are ENHRY and SYGVKD. The ends were cut back, 7 bases at V and 4 bases at J, with 10 bases in the middle. This CDR3 region has 13 residues. The CDR3 nucleotides are TGTGCCATCAAGGACAGTAATAATGAAAAACTGTTTTTT. Translated, it gives CAIKDSNNEKLFF.

This clonotype was counted ten times or more. This chain connects TRBV14 to TRBJ2-1; D is ambiguous. The V end was cut by 3 bases, the J end by 0 bases, with 6 bases between. The CDR3 runs to 14 residues. Looked up from germline, CDR1 is SGHDN and CDR2 is FVKESK. This CDR3 is CASSQISSYNEQFF. The CDR3 DNA reads TGTGCCAGCAGCCAGATAAGCTCCTACAATGAGCAGTTCTTC.

This clonotype was seen repeatedly, ten times or more. The rearrangement joins TRBV12-3 or TRBV12-4 to TRBJ2-2; D gene unclear. V was shortened by 5 bases and J by 4 bases, with 14 bases between the two germline ends. CDR3 length equals 15 residues. The CDR3 loop is CASSPALGPTGELFF. CDR3 bases: TGTGCCAGCAGTCCGGCTCTAGGTCCCACCGGGGAGCTGTTTTTT.

This clonotype was counted many times. This chain links TRBV29-1 with TRBJ1-3; the match to TRBD1 covers 7 bases. The CDR3 is 15 residues long. Germline CDR1 is SQVTM and CDR2 is ANQGSEA. The trim removed 6 bases at V and 0 bases at J, leaving 8 bases unmatched. The CDR3 nucleotides are TGCAGCGTGCGAACAGGGGAGAGCTCTGGAAACACCATATATTTT. Its protein is CSVRTGESSGNTIYF.

This clonotype was observed many times. The chain employs TRBV13 and TRBJ2-4, with D maybe TRBD2 (6 bases). Germline-derived CDR1 and CDR2 are PRHDT and FYEKMQ (reference sequence). The germline V and J ends were trimmed by 4 bases and 2 bases, with 12 bases remaining between them. This CDR3 spans 15 amino acids. The CDR3 DNA follows: TGTGCCAGCAGCTCAGGAGGGTTGACCAAAAACATTCAGTACTTC. This sequence encodes CASSSGGLTKNIQYF.

This clonotype was seen ten or more times. The chain employs TRBV28 and TRBJ2-3; 9 bases line up with TRBD1. V lost 3 bases and J lost 4; bases outside the gene matches: 5. This CDR3 region has 15 residues. The germline V gene encodes CDR1 MDHEN and CDR2 SYDVKM. In DNA, the CDR3 is TGTGCCAGCAGTTTGGGACAGGGTCGGGCAGATACGCAGTATTTT. Translation: CASSLGQGRADTQYF.

This chain joins TRBV6-2 or TRBV6-3 and TRBJ2-1; D is possibly TRBD2 (6 bases). The CDR3 contains 17 residues. Trimming took off 6 bases at V and 2 bases at J, with 20 bases between the two ends. Per the germline V gene, CDR1 is MNHEY and CDR2 is SVGEGT. This chain's CDR3 is CASSPGGGRGAYNEQFF. The CDR3 nucleotides are TGTGCCAGCAGCCCCGGCGGAGGGAGAGGGGCCTACAATGAGCAGTTCTTC.

This clonotype was picked up many times. V and J are TRBV18 and TRBJ2-4, with TRBD1 identical over 7 bases. This CDR3 comprises 15 residues. Germline values: CDR1 KGHSH, CDR2 LQKENI. The V segment lost 6 bases and the J segment 0 bases; nucleotides outside the gene matches: 5. CDR3 coding DNA: TGTGCCAGCTCTCCCGGACAGGTAGCCAAAAACATTCAGTACTTC. Its translation is CASSPGQVAKNIQYF.

This clonotype was seen a few times. The chain has TRBV29-1 and TRBJ1-2; the match to TRBD1 covers 7 bases. The length of the CDR3 is 13 residues. Germline V gene sequence: CDR1 SQVTM, CDR2 ANQGSEA. Unmatched junction bases numbered 12, after V lost 6 bases and J lost 8 bases. DNA of the CDR3: TGCAGCGTCGGCAGACAGGGTCTGGTCGGCTACACCTTC. It specifies CSVGRQGLVGYTF.

This clonotype has only a few counts. The chain links TRBV19 to TRBJ1-5; the match to TRBD1 covers 8 bases. Looked up from germline, CDR1 is LNHDA and CDR2 is SQIVND (reference sequence). With V trimmed by 4 bases and J by 6 bases, 8 bases remained unmatched. The CDR3 is made up of 15 amino acids. The CDR3 reads CASSRRTGIPQPQHF. The CDR3 bases are TGTGCCAGTAGTAGACGGACAGGGATCCCTCAGCCCCAGCATTTT. Combining the CDR3 with reference TRBV19 and TRBJ1-5 gives the whole variable domain DGGITQSPKYLFRKEGQNVTLSCEQNLNHDAMYWYRQDPGQGLRLIYYSQIVNDFQKGDIAEGYSVSREKKESFPLTVTSAQKNPTAFYLCASSRRTGIPQPQHFGDGTRLSIL.

The chain recombines TRBV12-3 or TRBV12-4 with TRBJ2-3; maybe TRBD2 (6 bases). The length of the CDR3 is 15 residues. Deletions cut 2 bases from V and 2 bases from J, with 11 bases between. CDR3 sequence: CASSLLAGYTDTQYF. CDR3 sequence (DNA): TGTGCCAGCAGTTTACTGGCGGGGTACACAGATACGCAGTATTTT.

There are many counts of this clonotype. The CDR3: CASSSLGGGYAKNIQYF. CDR3 in DNA: TGTGCCAGCAGTTCCCTGGGAGGGGGTTATGCCAAAAACATTCAGTACTTC. The chain combines TRBV28 with TRBJ2-4; maybe TRBD2 (7 bases). The CDR3 has 17 amino acids. Trimming stripped 4 bases from V and 1 base from J, with 17 bases between. Germline values: CDR1 MDHEN, CDR2 SYDVKM. The full variable domain, its missing parts supplied by reference TRBV28 and TRBJ2-4, is DVKVTQSSRYLVKRTGEKVFLECVQDMDHENMFWYRQDPGLGLRLIYFSYDVKMKEKGDIPEGYSVSREKKERFSLILESASTNQTSMYLCASSSLGGGYAKNIQYFGAGTRLSVL.

This clonotype was found once. A single base separates this from a much larger clone, so it may be a read error. J is TRBJ1-2 and V is TRBV3-1, with no clear D. Per germline, CDR1 LGHDT and CDR2 YNNKEL (reference sequence). The CDR3 covers 12 residues. CDR3 residues: CASSLVGSFFCF. The DNA for the CDR3 is TGTGCCAGCAGCCTAGTGGGCAGCTTCTTCTGCTTC.

The table lists this clonotype with many counts. The CDR3 is CASTPGTGANIQYF. CDR3 DNA: TGTGCCAGCACCCCCGGGACAGGGGCTAACATTCAGTACTTC. The chain carries TRBV12-3 or TRBV12-4 and TRBJ2-4; 10 nucleotides agree with TRBD1. This CDR3 comprises 14 residues. Germline trimming cut 7 bases from V and 7 bases from J; bases unmatched to any gene: 7.

In its sample, this clonotype was seen many times. The gene calls are TRBV3-1 and TRBJ2-2; the match to TRBD1 covers 9 bases. The germline V gene has CDR1 LGHDT and CDR2 YNNKEL (reference sequence). The CDR3 is made up of 17 amino acids. Trimming removed 0 bases from V and 5 bases from J; junction bases left unmatched: 7. CDR3 sequence: CASSQDPQGARTGELFF. Here the CDR3 DNA reads TGTGCCAGCAGCCAAGACCCACAGGGGGCGCGGACCGGGGAGCTGTTTTTT.

This clonotype occurred many times. The chain uses TRBV24-1 and TRBJ2-1; no clear D gene. The ends were cut back, 2 bases at V and 9 bases at J, with 4 bases in the middle. The CDR3 has 11 residues. CDR1 is KGHDR and CDR2 is SFDVKD in the germline V gene. As DNA, the CDR3 is TGTGCCACCAGTGATTCTGGTGAGCAGTTCTTC. It is translated as CATSDSGEQFF.

There are many counts of this clonotype. The genes are TRBV28 and TRBJ2-3; 9 bases are shared with TRBD1. With V trimmed by 3 bases and J by 4 bases, 8 bases remained unmatched. Looked up from germline, CDR1 is MDHEN and CDR2 is SYDVKM. CDR3 length: 16 residues. The CDR3: CASSFAGTGFADTQYF. CDR3 DNA: TGTGCCAGCAGTTTCGCCGGGACAGGGTTCGCAGATACGCAGTATTTT.

This clonotype has more than one count but fewer than ten. J is TRBJ2-1 and V is TRBV7-9; D possibly uses TRBD1 or TRBD2 (5 bases each). Per the germline V gene, CDR1 is SEHNR and CDR2 is FQNEAQ (reference sequence). V was pared by 7 bases and J by 8 bases, with 27 bases between. The length of the CDR3 is 17 residues. Written as DNA, the CDR3 is TGTGCCAGCAAGGAGTTATCTCCGGGACCTGAGGTGGATGAGCAGTTCTTC. Encoded protein: CASKELSPGPEVDEQFF.

In this sample, this clonotype turned up many times. The J gene is TRBJ1-1, the V gene TRBV20-1; 7 positions match TRBD1. The germline gives CDR1 DFQATT, CDR2 SNEGSKA (reference sequence). This CDR3 is 14 amino acids long. V shed 0 bases, J shed 4 bases, and the junction held 5 bases outside the gene matches. The CDR3 protein is CSARDYRGGTEAFF. CDR3 coding DNA: TGCAGTGCTAGAGATTACAGGGGTGGCACTGAAGCTTTCTTT.